This section outlines one TCR beta chain sequence together with its context. This clonotype was recorded many times. Its antigen is unknown. The input lacks base qualities; no much larger clone sits a single base away. Library construction relied on PCR. This sample was sequenced with an Illumina HiSeq 2500. To normalize quantification of the TCRbeta repertoire, the TCR libraries were built with molecular barcoding that relied on unique molecular identifiers. In-frame beta chains were kept once TCRdb had trimmed the public reads at Q25 with fastp and called clones with MiXCR. CDR3 protein duplicates are merged, each entry listing the most common genes and DNA. This sample comprises 600,000 or so distinct CDR3 sequences, 20% to 25% of them detected only once. The ten largest clones take up over 12% of the sample. The treatment or condition label on this specimen signifies: allogeneic hematopoietic cell transplantation with graft depleted of TCRalphabeta T cells and CD19 B cells. Transplant recipients were children who received TCRalphabeta/CD19-depleted allogeneic hematopoietic cell grafts.

These data belong to a study of T-cell reconstitution after alpha-beta-depleted transplantation in children (dated by TCRdb to between 2015 and 2016). For the study in its entirety: Using TCR repertoire profiling, the study followed T-cell immune reconstitution in a quantitative way in children after TCRalphabeta/CD19-depleted allogeneic hematopoietic cell transplantation. General study outcomes and caveats: Hyperexpanded clone frequencies declined over subsequent months; after one year, T-cell counts and TCRbeta diversity were mostly attributed to newly produced T cells. The apparently early recovery of alphabetaT-cell counts about two months after transplant reportedly depended on only several hundred rapidly expanded clones that came from non-depleted graft cells. In some patients, high TCRbeta diversity at day 60 was attributed to recipient T cells and intrathymic progenitors that had survived conditioning.

The specimen was PBMCs, mostly from graft donor cells, collected 360 days after TCRalphabeta/CD19-depleted stem cell transplant. The sequence was collected from a boy younger than two who had a stem cell transplant for acute myeloid leukemia, so the T cells may come from the graft donor.

Here the CDR3 is given as CANGRAGIYNEQFF. The nucleotide sequence reads TGTGCCAACGGGCGAGCCGGGATCTACAATGAGCAGTTCTTC. The sequence links TRBV28 to TRBJ2-1; TRBD2 is perhaps the D gene, given 5 matching bases. The CDR3 numbers 14 residues from cysteine through phenylalanine. This entry keeps only the CDR3 DNA: 42 bases, framed from base 1. V lost 10 bases and J lost 3 bases; the stretch between them is 16 bases long. As encoded in the germline V gene, CDR1 is MDHEN while CDR2 is SYDVKM.